This T cell receptor beta chain is from a study of blood T cell repertoires in COVID-19. Study overall: PBMCs, B-cell-depleted T cells, or T cells were the source of the cDNA or gDNA that made up the material.

The protocol was immunoSEQ multiplex PCR, while the TCRdb copy is restricted to in-frame clones and leaves out a portion. Of around 290,000 clones in the sample, approximately 86% are singletons; the top ten hold under 3%. Participants were aged about 18 to 100 years, lived in over 20 US areas, and enrolled virtually. Cohorts were based on clinical histories the participants reported. Cohort 3 recovery required two negative PCRs, clearance, or symptom resolution. Deletions cut 5 bases from V and 3 bases from J, with 14 bases between. From germline, CDR1 is GTSNPN and CDR2 SVGIG (reference sequence). The CDR3 runs 13 residues.

The sample comprised PBMCs or T cells enriched from blood (not recorded which). The chain carries TRBV30 and TRBJ2-7; perhaps TRBD2 as D (6 bases). This receptor was obtained from a woman under 30 who had recovered from COVID-19. CDR3 in amino acids: CAWDRLRGYEQYF. The CDR3 bases are TGTGCCTGGGATAGGTTGCGGGGCTACGAGCAGTACTTC.